Sequencing of this TCR beta chain was carried out in a study of blood T cell repertoires in COVID-19. Across the study: Sites across the United States, Italy and Spain contributed samples from acute and convalescent COVID-19.

Profiled with immunoSEQ multiplex PCR; TCRdb holds only in-frame clones, not every one. The profile covers about 280,000 clones, with approximately 83% appearing a single time and 2% to 2.5% taken by the ten largest. CDR3 length: 14 residues. Germline CDR1 is GTSNPN and CDR2 is SVGIG (reference sequence). V lost 2 bases to trimming and J lost 4 bases; unmatched junction nucleotides: 6. The TCR was taken from a woman in her 30s who had recovered from COVID-19. V gene TRBV30 combines with J gene TRBJ1-2; 8 positions match TRBD1. Sequencing used peripheral blood. The CDR3 sequence: CAWSFTGGGYGYTF. CDR3 nucleotide sequence: TGTGCCTGGAGTTTTACAGGGGGAGGCTATGGCTACACCTTC.